This T cell receptor beta chain is from a study of cytomegalovirus exposure and HLA in healthy donors listed by TCRdb under 2017. At the level of the whole study: According to an earlier analysis of 587 of the donors, roughly 180 million T cells yielded over 100 million unique TCR beta sequences and around 280 Gb of sequence data. Along with the approximately 650-subject first cohort, a separate validation cohort of over 90 different subjects was used. Because of strong linkage in the cohort, 4 to 6 DR-DQ haplotypes were treated as single units for association and clustering. An earlier analysis of around 580 of the donors used high-throughput TCR beta sequencing to judge whether each TCR beta V gene segment behaved as functional or pseudogenic. A later genetic analysis used genome-wide SNP genotypes for about three fifths of the 666 donors, treating that subset as a discovery cohort. Among roughly 400 genotyped donors of the cohort, an average of around 240,000 unique TCR beta nucleotide sequences were sequenced per donor, approximately 20% of them non-productive. Among the roughly 400 genotyped donors, more than 70% belonged to the genetic ancestry cluster associated with self-reported Caucasian donors. The T cell repertoires of under 750 subjects were profiled by immunosequencing and related to cytomegalovirus serostatus. To study patterns of TCR occurrence, a later analysis re-analyzed previously published TCR beta repertoires from several hundred donors and added high-resolution HLA genotyping. The study combined high-throughput TCR immunosequencing, statistical association of individual TCRs with disease status, and machine learning to predict cytomegalovirus infection status. The study aimed to test whether cataloging public T cell receptors could reveal signatures of past pathogen exposure. All discovery cohort repertoires had been generated on a single sequencing platform. HLA typing included class I and class II loci at four-digit resolution. Typing coverage varied by locus: roughly 620-640 donors for A, B, C, DRB1 and DQB1; approximately 520 for DQA1; more than 600 for DPA1; fewer than 480 for DPB1. Approximately 330 gigabases of sequencing data and around 88 million unique TCR sequences made up an early release that covered some 640 HLA-typed donors. In the later analysis, no new phenotypic data were used to find candidate immune exposures; instead, reliance was placed on TCR beta sequences and their occurrence across donors. Alongside the repertoire data, information on donor age, sex, ethnicity and CMV serostatus was compiled.

Library creation used the immunoSEQ multiplex PCR assay. For the multiplex PCR, a mixture combining 60 forward primers for TCR Vbeta segments and 13 reverse primers for TCR Jbeta segments was used. Amplification of the CDR3 region of rearranged TCR beta genes was performed with a multiplex PCR assay on genomic DNA. The Illumina HiSeq System was used to sequence the amplified TCR beta libraries as 87-base-pair reads. Turning to the authors' computational methods: Across the roughly 700 repertoires, a later analysis counted approximately 75 million unique TCR beta chains, roughly 11 million of which were shared by at least two donors. Raw reads were error-corrected and collapsed into unique sequences by a nearest-neighbor algorithm in which closely related sequences were merged to remove PCR and sequencing errors. V, D and J gene segments were assigned by aligning CDR3 sequences to IMGT reference sequences. For a sequence to be retained, a match of at least six nucleotides was required to both a V gene segment and a J gene segment. A rearrangement was called productive if the CDR3 had no stop codons and remained in frame with V and J, and every other rearrangement was called non-productive. Following IMGT convention, CDR3 was defined as the stretch from the second conserved V-encoded cysteine up to the conserved J-encoded phenylalanine. The earlier analysis of a few hundred of the donors excluded sequences that lacked an unambiguous match to a single V gene segment. In an earlier analysis of a few hundred of the donors, V segments were called functional above 56.7% productive rearrangements and were called segregating when the between-donor standard deviation exceeded 5%. To diagnose cytomegalovirus status from the catalog of TCR beta chain sequences, a statistical classification framework was built. V and J gene assignment, in a later analysis, came from comparing TCR nucleotide sequences with IMGT/GENE-DB human TR gene sequences. In a later analysis, CDR3 sequences and most-parsimonious VDJ recombination scenarios were assigned using the TCRdist pipeline. In a later analysis, every TCR beta chain was defined by the combination of its CDR3 amino acid sequence and its V-gene family, and reads without a unique V-gene family were dropped. In a later analysis, 450 to 600 highly shared, low-generation-probability nucleotide sequences were removed to address suspected cross-contamination and a sequencing artifact. In a later analysis, a clonal expansion index was calculated for each public chain from normalized within-repertoire ranks of inferred template counts. In a later analysis, generation probabilities were computed with a VDJ recombination model fitted to out-of-frame rearrangements, and the resulting probabilities were checked against IGoR. In a later analysis, TCR-TCR, TCR-HLA and TCR-CMV co-occurrence was scored with hypergeometric tests, and a repertoire-size bias correction was applied to TCR pairs. False discovery rates were estimated in a later analysis by permuting HLA or CMV assignments 20 times. A later analysis grouped co-occurring TCRs with DBSCAN, adding TCRdist sequence similarity when clustering within HLA-allele-positive subsets. Repertoires with fewer than 30,000 or more than 120,000 public chains, plus five repertoires with anomalous nucleotide sharing, were excluded from co-occurrence clustering. The clones in this table, taken by TCRdb from immuneACCESS, are in-frame only. Not every clone is retained; where verified, under half of the shortfall comes from an unresolved V gene, and the cause of the rest is unknown. V, J and clone size are those of that table, while D and trimming were read from the DNA. The sample includes some 150,000 clones, with roughly 79% observed a single time. Of the sample, about 1.9% falls within the top ten clones.

The CDR3 contains 12 residues, cysteine and phenylalanine counted. Only the CDR3 portion is preserved as DNA: 36 bases, with reading frame beginning at the first base. Per the germline V gene, MDHEN is the CDR1 and SYDVKM is the CDR2. V is pared back by 6 bases and J by 13 bases, with 18 bases lying between the germline termini. A word on this clone: Its antigen remains undetermined. No base quality values were provided; no much bigger clone lies one nucleotide off.

Study-wide conclusions, independent of this receptor: In this cohort, only TCR beta chains were sequenced, and detectable features were limited by the absence of alpha or paired-chain data. The authors suggested that the approach could potentially be extended to other disease states and immunological phenotypes. Cytomegalovirus status was reported to be diagnosed by the classifier with high specificity and sensitivity in both the original and validation cohorts. In a later analysis, over 15,000 TCR beta sequences were associated with specific HLA alleles at a false discovery rate of 0.05. According to a later analysis, parvovirus B19, influenza, CMV and Epstein-Barr virus appeared linked to several top co-occurrence clusters. In a later analysis, HLA-associated TCR beta chains showed more clonal expansion and lower generation probabilities than non-associated chains that were equally common. In vitro tests confirmed that a few of the cytomegalovirus-associated TCR beta chains recognize cytomegalovirus antigens. Roughly uniform sequencing depth across donors was assumed in presence/absence analyses, although this assumption may not hold. An earlier analysis of 450 to 750 of the donors showed that most TCR beta V segments appeared in productive rearrangements either about 87% or about 30% of the time, which broadly matched IMGT annotations. Because HLA typing was missing for some donors at each locus, association tests included only the typed subset. In a later analysis, TCR association rates were found to vary across HLA loci, with the most associated TCRs seen for DRB1 alleles and the fewest for HLA-C alleles. Correlated functional status among segregating V segments might reflect linkage disequilibrium, but an unknown experimental factor could not be ruled out. For the cohort, immune exposure information was limited to CMV serostatus. A further reported finding was that TCR beta sequences accurately predicted the HLA-A and HLA-B alleles for most subjects in the first cohort. Most TCR sequences were seen in very few donors, while some public TCRs were found in many individuals. A later genetic analysis reported fewer N-insertions in productive TCRs among donors in an Asian-associated ancestry cluster than the roughly 620-donor mean. Some IMGT-functional V segments, including TRBV6-2 and TRBV6-3, could not be distinguished by the 87-base-pair reads and were therefore excluded. In a later analysis, most CMV-associated TCR beta chains were found to appear HLA-restricted, with HLA associations seemingly driven largely by CMV exposure. V-gene and J-gene trimming of TCR beta chains was associated with a missense DCLRE1C variant in a later genetic analysis, and the association was replicated in an independent cohort. Because counts were too low, around 18 rarely observed V segments, including chromosome 9 orphons, were left out of the earlier analysis of approximately 500 of the donors. When HLA alleles, especially DR and DQ, strongly co-occurred, attributing TCR associations to individual alleles was difficult. A group of highly shared sequence variants was considered likely to be a technical artifact of the sequencing pipeline. The study listed 150 to 200 TCR beta chains as associated with cytomegalovirus.

The cohort comprised fewer than 750 healthy bone marrow donors. At the time of sampling, all cohort members were nominally healthy, though unrecorded immune exposures were likely present. The donor tested CMV seropositive, placing the donor among the 290 or so seropositive members of the cohort. Every donor gave a peripheral blood sample, and the peripheral blood mononuclear cells from that sample were used for TCR beta sequencing. Genomic DNA was extracted from the blood cell samples with the Qiagen DNeasy Blood Extraction Kit. Sequenced input: PBMCs. The chain was built from TRBV28 and TRBJ1-2; the D gene is perhaps TRBD1, from 6 matching bases. This clonotype was obtained from a woman aged 25 to 39 in good health and CMV-seropositive. The CDR3 region has the sequence CASRPQGPLITF. The nucleotide sequence is given as TGTGCCAGCAGACCGCAGGGGCCCCTTATCACCTTC.